The rows below give T cell receptor beta chains drawn from one sample of a study of shared clonotypes between healthy human individuals. Repertoires were generated with immunoSEQ multiplex PCR, while TCRdb's copy carries only in-frame clones and drops some. The sample has under 600,000 clones, approximately 97% seen once. Sequences were obtained from naive CD4+ T cells sorted from blood. Receptors were obtained from a woman under 40 in good health. CDR3s include the opening cysteine and the closing phenylalanine or tryptophan. A D gene is named only where the DNA matches it firmly. The size entry is marked missing in some rows and otherwise reads once, few, many or a size class.

abundance	v_gene	d_gene	j_gene	CDR3aa	CDR3nt
-	TRBV6-6	-	TRBJ2-7	CATPSPSVSYEQYF	TGTGCCACTCCCAGCCCCAGCGTATCCTACGAGCAGTACTTC
-	TRBV5-6	TRBD1	TRBJ1-4	CASSMFDRDSNEKLFF	TGTGCCAGCAGCATGTTCGACCGGGACAGTAATGAAAAACTGTTTTTT
-	TRBV4-1	-	TRBJ1-4	CASSQERGTTNEKLFF	TGCGCCAGCAGCCAGGAAAGAGGGACAACTAATGAAAAACTGTTTTTT
-	TRBV19	TRBD2	TRBJ2-1	CASSFRTGREYNEQFF	TGTGCCAGTAGCTTCCGGACCGGGAGGGAATACAATGAGCAGTTCTTC
-	TRBV5-1	-	TRBJ2-2	CASSTSDTGELFF	TGCGCCAGCTCGACTAGTGACACCGGGGAGCTGTTTTTT
once	TRBV27	TRBD2	TRBJ2-7	CASRDTSGNYEQYF	TGTGCCAGCAGAGATACTAGCGGGAATTACGAGCAGTACTTC
-	TRBV10-2	-	TRBJ1-5	CASSEDTHQPQHF	TGCGCCAGCAGTGAGGACACCCATCAGCCCCAGCATTTT
-	TRBV2	-	TRBJ2-3	CASSGGTDTQYF	TGTGCCAGCAGTGGGGGCACAGATACGCAGTATTTT
-	TRBV11-3	TRBD1	TRBJ2-2	CASSLETGGRGGELFF	TGTGCCAGCAGCTTAGAGACAGGGGGGCGTGGCGGGGAGCTGTTTTTT
-	TRBV27	TRBD2	TRBJ2-2	CASSSSTSGSGNTGELFF	TGTGCCAGCAGTTCATCGACTAGCGGGAGTGGGAACACCGGGGAGCTGTTTTTT
-	TRBV27	-	TRBJ1-4	CASSTTSRSREKLFF	TGTGCCAGCAGTACCACGTCTCGATCCCGTGAAAAACTGTTTTTT
once	TRBV18	TRBD1	TRBJ1-2	CASSPGQGTNYGYTF	TGTGCCAGCTCACCCGGACAGGGAACTAACTATGGCTACACCTTC
-	TRBV19	TRBD2	TRBJ2-3	CASSMLAGGSTDTQYF	TGTGCCAGTAGTATGCTAGCGGGAGGGTCCACAGATACGCAGTATTTT
-	TRBV28	-	TRBJ2-1	CASSSLTRPPISSYNEQFF	TGTGCCAGCAGTTCACTGACTAGGCCTCCTATCAGCTCCTACAATGAGCAGTTCTTC
-	TRBV5-6	-	TRBJ2-5	CASSQALWGIEETQYF	TGTGCCAGCAGCCAAGCTTTGTGGGGGATAGAAGAGACCCAGTACTTC
-	TRBV7-8	TRBD2	TRBJ2-1	CASSSLVAGGPSEQFF	TGTGCCAGCAGCTCGCTTGTAGCGGGAGGACCCAGTGAGCAGTTCTTC
-	TRBV28	-	TRBJ2-7	CASSSSAWEANLIDEQYF	-
-	TRBV11-1	TRBD1	TRBJ1-1	CASSLRLGRGRTEAFF	TGTGCCAGCAGCTTACGTTTGGGCAGGGGGCGAACTGAAGCTTTCTTT
-	TRBV7-9	-	TRBJ2-1	CASSPIAEQQYNEQFF	TGTGCCAGCAGTCCCATAGCGGAACAACAGTACAATGAGCAGTTCTTC
-	TRBV30	TRBD2	TRBJ2-7	CAWSVTGWLAGGSDSYEQYF	TGTGCCTGGAGTGTGACAGGGTGGCTAGCGGGAGGGTCCGACTCCTACGAGCAGTACTTC
-	TRBV10-3	TRBD1	TRBJ2-3	CAISERGQNADTQYF	TGTGCCATCAGTGAAAGGGGACAGAACGCAGATACGCAGTATTTT
-	TRBV7-6	-	TRBJ2-3	CASSFQQVEVTDTQYF	TGTGCCAGCAGCTTTCAACAGGTAGAGGTCACAGATACGCAGTATTTT
-	TRBV29-1	TRBD2	TRBJ2-1	CSVVRTSGYNEQFF	TGCAGCGTTGTGAGGACTAGCGGCTACAATGAGCAGTTCTTC
-	TRBV21-1	-	TRBJ2-3	CASSTDDRIGGTDTQYF	TGTGCCAGCAGCACTGACGACAGGATCGGGGGCACAGATACGCAGTATTTT
-	TRBV15	-	TRBJ2-2	CATSRRLGITGELFF	TGTGCCACCAGCAGAAGACTAGGGATCACCGGGGAGCTGTTTTTT
-	TRBV10-1	-	TRBJ2-7	CASSPDTLDKQYF	TGCGCCAGCTCACCTGACACACTTGACAAGCAGTACTTC
-	TRBV19	TRBD2	TRBJ2-5	CASSNQGGETQYF	TGTGCCAGTAGTAACCAGGGAGGGGAGACCCAGTACTTC
-	TRBV11-2	-	TRBJ2-3	CASSLGSQDTQYF	TGTGCCAGCAGCTTAGGGTCTCAGGATACGCAGTATTTT
-	TRBV5-1	-	TRBJ2-6	CASSLPTGANVLTF	TGCGCCAGCAGCCTCCCAACTGGGGCCAACGTCCTGACTTTC
-	TRBV6-1	TRBD1	TRBJ1-5	CASSEKGQYSNQPQHF	TGTGCCAGCAGTGAAAAGGGACAGTATAGCAATCAGCCCCAGCATTTT
-	TRBV29-1	-	TRBJ2-7	CSVGPGPYEQYF	TGCAGCGTTGGTCCGGGCCCATACGAGCAGTACTTC
-	TRBV19	TRBD1	TRBJ2-2	CASSMDRGIFTGELFF	TGTGCCAGTAGTATGGACAGGGGCATCTTCACCGGGGAGCTGTTTTTT
-	TRBV5-4	TRBD1	TRBJ1-5	CASSFGGQSNQPQHF	TGTGCCAGCAGCTTTGGGGGACAGAGCAATCAGCCCCAGCATTTT
once	TRBV6-5	-	TRBJ1-1	CASSYNGVKAEAFF	TGTGCCAGCAGTTATAATGGGGTAAAGGCTGAAGCTTTCTTT
-	TRBV11-2	TRBD2	TRBJ2-2	CASSLRLAGVIGELFF	TGTGCCAGCAGCTTACGACTAGCGGGAGTAATCGGGGAGCTGTTTTTT
-	TRBV2	TRBD2	TRBJ2-7	CASRGDAGGEQYF	TGTGCCAGCAGGGGGGACGCGGGAGGGGAGCAGTACTTC
-	TRBV5-6	-	TRBJ1-2	CASSLPGRAYGYTF	TGTGCCAGCAGCTTACCAGGGCGGGCCTATGGCTACACCTTC
-	TRBV28	-	TRBJ2-2	CASRDWGAGELFF	TGTGCCAGCAGGGATTGGGGGGCTGGGGAGCTGTTTTTT
-	TRBV5-4	-	TRBJ2-3	CASGRGTDTQYF	TGTGCCAGCGGGCGGGGCACAGATACGCAGTATTTT
-	TRBV6-5	-	TRBJ1-2	CASKKAGVRGYTF	TGTGCCAGCAAAAAGGCTGGGGTGCGGGGCTACACCTTC
-	TRBV19	TRBD2	TRBJ2-1	CASISREGLEQFF	TGTGCCAGTATATCGCGGGAGGGCCTTGAGCAGTTCTTC
once	TRBV29-1	TRBD1	TRBJ2-7	CSVVGQTYEQYF	TGCAGCGTTGTGGGACAGACCTACGAGCAGTACTTC
-	TRBV7-9	TRBD2	TRBJ2-5	CASSSGLAGGSWETQYF	TGTGCCAGCAGCTCCGGACTAGCGGGGGGGTCATGGGAGACCCAGTACTTC
-	TRBV2	-	TRBJ2-3	CASTYGPREYF	TGTGCCAGCACCTACGGGCCTCGCGAGTATTTT
-	TRBV18	TRBD2	TRBJ2-1	CASSPAREREGSEQFF	TGTGCCAGCTCACCCGCTCGGGAGCGGGAGGGGTCTGAGCAGTTCTTC
-	TRBV25-1	-	TRBJ1-3	CASGFGNTIYF	TGTGCCAGCGGATTTGGAAACACCATATATTTT
-	TRBV4-1	TRBD1	TRBJ1-4	CASSQVRRRGLEKLFF	TGCGCCAGCAGCCAAGTCCGGCGCAGGGGGCTGGAAAAACTGTTTTTT
-	TRBV5-1	TRBD1	TRBJ2-3	CASSLGTGANTDTQYF	TGCGCCAGCAGCTTGGGGACAGGCGCGAACACAGATACGCAGTATTTT
-	TRBV6-5	TRBD1	TRBJ1-4	CASSYREGQGNEKLFF	TGTGCCAGCAGTTACCGGGAAGGACAGGGGAATGAAAAACTGTTTTTT
-	TRBV2	-	TRBJ1-5	CASSERQAEGQPQHF	TGTGCCAGCAGTGAACGGCAGGCTGAAGGTCAGCCCCAGCATTTT
-	TRBV7-6	TRBD1	TRBJ2-5	CASSLGTGTAETQYF	TGTGCCAGCAGCTTGGGGACAGGGACGGCAGAGACCCAGTACTTC
-	TRBV27	TRBD2	TRBJ2-7	CASSPSMTRIWREVIQYF	TGTGCCAGCAGTCCCTCCATGACTAGAATTTGGCGGGAGGTAATACAGTACTTC
-	TRBV27	TRBD1	TRBJ2-7	CASSPRQGATEQYF	TGTGCCAGCAGTCCGAGACAGGGGGCCACCGAGCAGTACTTC
-	TRBV11-2	-	TRBJ2-7	CASSFQGSYEQYF	TGTGCCAGCAGCTTTCAGGGCTCCTACGAGCAGTACTTC
-	TRBV10-2	-	TRBJ1-5	CASSESRQGGQPQHF	TGCGCCAGCAGTGAGTCGAGGCAGGGTGGCCAGCCCCAGCATTTT